These 14 T cell receptor beta chains share one sample of origin, sequenced in a study of shared clonotypes between healthy human individuals. Using immunoSEQ multiplex PCR, the repertoire was profiled, and TCRdb retains in-frame clones only, with some absent. The sample records 1,100,000 or so clones, approximately 80% being singletons. The sequenced sample was memory CD4+ T cells from PBMCs. Regarding subset: CD45RA-negative fraction. Source of these receptors: a man aged 18 to 29 in good health. Some clones in this sample may be carry-over from other donors' samples.

The chain is built from TRBV5-4 and TRBJ2-5; D unclear. V lost 4 bases to trimming and J lost 1 base, with 8 bases between them. The CDR3 has 13 amino acids. Germline CDR1 reads SGHNT; CDR2 reads YYREEE (reference sequence). The CDR3 nucleotides are TGTGCCAGCAGCAAGGACGCCCAAGAGACCCAGTACTTC. Translating gives CASSKDAQETQYF.

The chain combines TRBV2 with TRBJ2-5; D is tentatively TRBD1 or TRBD2 (5 bases each). CDR1 is SNHLY and CDR2 is FYNNEI in the germline V gene. The CDR3 totals 13 residues. V was pared by 6 bases and J by 1 base, with 9 bases between. CDR3 sequence (DNA): TGTGCCAGCAGGACAGCGGTCCAAGAGACCCAGTACTTC. Residues: CASRTAVQETQYF.

This clone was counted at least ten times. The V and J genes are TRBV11-2 and TRBJ2-1, with D possibly being TRBD2 (6 bases). Looked up from germline, CDR1 is SGHAT and CDR2 is FQNNGV. The CDR3 has 16 amino acids. The V and J ends lost 5 bases and 4 bases respectively, with 18 bases between them. This CDR3 is CASSARLGGIYNEQFF. The CDR3 region has the DNA TGTGCCAGCAGCGCACGACTAGGCGGCATATACAATGAGCAGTTCTTC.

This clone has just one count. The chain employs TRBV18 and TRBJ2-2; D is perhaps TRBD2 (6 bases). V lost 6 bases to trimming and J lost 0 bases, with 14 bases between them. The length of the CDR3 is 16 residues. Germline V CDR1 and CDR2: KGHSH, LQKENI. CDR3: CASSPLAPANTGELFF. CDR3 DNA: TGTGCCAGCTCGCCCCTAGCGCCCGCGAACACCGGGGAGCTGTTTTTT.

The chain links TRBV5-5 to TRBJ2-3; perhaps TRBD2 as D (5 bases). Germline V gene sequence: CDR1 SGHKS, CDR2 YYEKEE (reference sequence). This CDR3 is 15 amino acids long. Trimming pared 1 base from V and 3 bases from J, leaving 12 bases between. The CDR3 protein is CASSLRLAETDTQYF. CDR3 in DNA: TGTGCCAGCAGCTTGAGGCTAGCAGAGACAGATACGCAGTATTTT.

The chain employs TRBV15 and TRBJ2-2; D unclear. CDR3 length equals 13 residues. V lost 4 bases to trimming and J lost 5 bases, with 8 bases between them. Germline-derived CDR1 and CDR2 are LNHNV and YYDKDF (reference sequence). CDR3 nucleotide sequence: TGTGCCACCAGCATGACGGAAACCGGGGAGCTGTTTTTT. It codes for CATSMTETGELFF.

The CDR3 loop reads CAWASWGADTEAFF. The CDR3 nucleotides are TGTGCCTGGGCCAGTTGGGGGGCGGACACTGAAGCTTTCTTT. The gene calls are TRBV30 and TRBJ1-1; D perhaps matches TRBD1 (6 bases). CDR1 and CDR2 from the germline V gene are GTSNPN and SVGIG (reference sequence). Trimming left V 5 bases short and J 3 bases short, with 16 bases between. This CDR3 comprises 14 residues.

The chain joins TRBV4-3 to TRBJ1-2; the D is unclear. Trimming pared 0 bases from V and 8 bases from J, leaving 19 bases between. CDR3 size: 16 residues. CDR1 LGHNA and CDR2 YSLEER come from the germline V gene. The CDR3 DNA reads TGCGCCAGCAGCCAAGATCTCACCTACCAGACCCGGGGCTACACCTTC. Protein: CASSQDLTYQTRGYTF.

The chain combines TRBV19 with TRBJ2-7, with D possibly being TRBD1 (5 bases). CDR3 length: 14 residues. CDR1 is LNHDA and CDR2 is SQIVND in the germline V gene (reference sequence). The germline V and J ends were trimmed by 5 bases and 0 bases, with 11 bases remaining between them. The CDR3 coding sequence is TGTGCCAGTAGTGTCGGCAGGGACTCCTACGAGCAGTACTTC. Protein sequence: CASSVGRDSYEQYF.

This chain links TRBV6-5 with TRBJ1-1; D unclear. The CDR3 has 14 residues. Trimming shortened V by 5 bases and J by 3 bases, and 13 bases separated the two germline ends. CDR1 MNHEY and CDR2 SVGAGI come from the germline V gene. This CDR3 reads CASSLGVGDTEAFF. The CDR3 DNA reads TGTGCCAGCAGTCTGGGAGTTGGGGACACTGAAGCTTTCTTT.

V gene TRBV30 combines with J gene TRBJ2-1; D gene unclear. Looked up from germline, CDR1 is GTSNPN and CDR2 is SVGIG (reference sequence). Trimming took 0 bases from V and 7 from J, leaving 4 bases between them. This CDR3 is 11 amino acids long. CDR3 nucleotides: TGTGCCTGGAGTGTCGCGAATGAGCAGTTCTTC. It encodes CAWSVANEQFF.

V usage is TRBV2 and J usage is TRBJ2-1, with D unresolved. The V and J ends lost 3 bases and 2 bases respectively, with 8 bases between them. The length of the CDR3 is 14 residues. Germline V lookup: CDR1 SNHLY, CDR2 FYNNEI. The CDR3 nucleotides are TGTGCCAGCAGTGAGGTGGGAACCTACAATGAGCAGTTCTTC. This encodes CASSEVGTYNEQFF.

In this sample, this clone turned up once. In DNA, the CDR3 is TGTGCCATCAGTGATAACATCGCGGAGGGGGAGCTGTTTTTT. Protein product: CAISDNIAEGELFF. The chain employs TRBV10-3 and TRBJ2-2; D unclear. V lost 3 bases and J lost 8, with 13 bases in between. The germline CDR1 and CDR2 sequences are ENHRY and SYGVKD. The CDR3 has 14 residues.

This chain uses TRBV7-9 with TRBJ2-1; 13 bases are shared with TRBD2. Germline lookup yields CDR1 SEHNR and CDR2 FQNEAQ (reference sequence). The V gene end was trimmed by 5 bases and the J gene end by 8 bases; junction bases not matched to a gene: 6. The CDR3 sequence is 15 residues long. CDR3 residues: CASSPTSGRFYEQFF. The DNA for the CDR3 is TGTGCCAGCAGCCCGACTAGCGGGAGGTTCTATGAGCAGTTCTTC.